This TCR beta chain was found in a study of blood T cell repertoires in COVID-19. Original processing notes: Estimates of nucleated cell counts were drawn from the amplification of reference gene primers. The protocol was immunoSEQ multiplex PCR, while the TCRdb copy is restricted to in-frame clones and leaves out a portion. V and J calls and clone size are those listed in that table; D and trimming were worked out from the DNA. The sample shows about 63,000 clones, around 84% of them seen only once. The CDR3 runs 14 residues. The germline V gene encodes CDR1 SGHTA and CDR2 FQGTGA. With 5 bases removed from V and 2 bases from J, the gap between germline ends came to 13 bases.

The specimen was peripheral blood. The chain employs TRBV7-3 and TRBJ2-7; no reliable D call. The origin of this receptor is a human donor in a cohort sampled during active COVID-19. CDR3 DNA: TGTGCCAGCAGCCCCCATGGCGGCCCCTACGAGCAGTACTTC. It codes for CASSPHGGPYEQYF.